This TCR beta chain was identified in a study of blood T cells in healthy people across ages. Study-level results: TCR beta diversity per million T cells fell roughly linearly with age.

With a J-beta primer mix and a sample-barcoded 5' primer, a second PCR ran about 6 to 11 cycles. A 12-random-nucleotide template-switch adaptor tagged each cDNA molecule. All samples yielded 2.5 million or more CDR3-containing paired-end reads. TCRdb ran MiXCR on the 5' RACE reads and lists one entry per CDR3 protein. Counted here are about 1.4 million distinct CDR3 sequences, 45% to 70% occurring once; the ten biggest clones make up under 8.5%. As concerns this clonotype: Its antigen remains unknown.

The CDR3 is 16 amino acids. The germline V gene has CDR1 MNHEY and CDR2 SVGAGI. V trimming: 2 bases; J trimming: 3 bases; junction bases outside the gene matches: 8. The sequencing sample was made of blood. The TCR sequence derives from a man aged 18 to 30 in good health. The chain uses TRBV6-5 and TRBJ2-3, with 7 bases that match TRBD1. This chain's CDR3 is CASSYTRTGLTDTQYF. The CDR3 DNA reads TGTGCCAGCAGTTACACGAGGACAGGCCTAACAGATACGCAGTATTTT.